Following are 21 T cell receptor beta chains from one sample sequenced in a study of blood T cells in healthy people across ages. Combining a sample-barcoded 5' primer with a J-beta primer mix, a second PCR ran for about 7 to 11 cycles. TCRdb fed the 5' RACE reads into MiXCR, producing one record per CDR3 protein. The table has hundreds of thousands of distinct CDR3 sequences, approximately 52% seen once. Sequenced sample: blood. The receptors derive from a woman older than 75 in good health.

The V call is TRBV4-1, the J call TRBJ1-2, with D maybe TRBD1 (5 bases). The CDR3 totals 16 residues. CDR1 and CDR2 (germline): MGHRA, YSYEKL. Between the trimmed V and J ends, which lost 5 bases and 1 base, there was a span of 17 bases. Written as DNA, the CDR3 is TGCGCCAGCAGCGACCTCGGGCAGGGTTATAACTATGGCTACACCTTC. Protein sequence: CASSDLGQGYNYGYTF.

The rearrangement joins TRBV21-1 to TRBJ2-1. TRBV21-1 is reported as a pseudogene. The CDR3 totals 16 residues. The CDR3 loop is CASSKAPPQVYNEQFF. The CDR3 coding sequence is TGTGCCAGCAGCAAAGCCCCACCCCAGGTCTACAATGAGCAGTTCTTC.

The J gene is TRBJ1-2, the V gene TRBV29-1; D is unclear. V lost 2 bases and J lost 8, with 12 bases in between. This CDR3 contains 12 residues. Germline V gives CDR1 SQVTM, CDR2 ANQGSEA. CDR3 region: CSVEQNAAGYTF. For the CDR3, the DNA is TGCAGCGTTGAACAGAACGCAGCCGGCTACACCTTC.

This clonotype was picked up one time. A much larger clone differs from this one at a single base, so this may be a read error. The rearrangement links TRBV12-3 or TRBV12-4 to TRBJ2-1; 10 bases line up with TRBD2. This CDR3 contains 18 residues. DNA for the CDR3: TGTGCCGGCAGTCCGACCTACACGCTAGCGGGAGCTAAGAATGAGCAGTTCTTC. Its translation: CAGSPTYTLAGAKNEQFF.

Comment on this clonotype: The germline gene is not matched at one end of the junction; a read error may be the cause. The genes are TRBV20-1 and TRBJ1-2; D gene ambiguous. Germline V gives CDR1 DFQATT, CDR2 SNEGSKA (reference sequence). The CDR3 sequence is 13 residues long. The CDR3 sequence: CSAPPLAGYGYIF. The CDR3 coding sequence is TGCAGTGCCCCCCCGCTGGCGGGCTATGGCTACATCTTC.

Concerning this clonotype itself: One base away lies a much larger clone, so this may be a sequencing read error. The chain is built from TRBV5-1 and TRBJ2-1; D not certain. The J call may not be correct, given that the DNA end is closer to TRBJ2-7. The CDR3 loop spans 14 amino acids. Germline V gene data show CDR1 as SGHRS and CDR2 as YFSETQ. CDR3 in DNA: TGCGCCAGCAGCTTGCAGAGCTCCTACAATGAGCAGTACTTC. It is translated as CASSLQSSYNEQYF.

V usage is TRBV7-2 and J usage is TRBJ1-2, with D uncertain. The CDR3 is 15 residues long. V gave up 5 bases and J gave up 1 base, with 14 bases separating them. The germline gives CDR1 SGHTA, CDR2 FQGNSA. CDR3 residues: CASSTDPQINYGYTF. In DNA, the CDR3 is TGTGCCAGCAGCACCGACCCACAGATTAACTATGGCTACACCTTC.

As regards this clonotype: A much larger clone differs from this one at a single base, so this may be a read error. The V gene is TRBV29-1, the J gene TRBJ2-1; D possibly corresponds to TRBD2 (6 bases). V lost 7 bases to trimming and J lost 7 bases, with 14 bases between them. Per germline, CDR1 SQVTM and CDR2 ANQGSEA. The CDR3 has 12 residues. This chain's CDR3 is CSASRGLNEQFF. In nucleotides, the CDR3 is TGCAGCGCTTCCCGGGGGTTAAATGAGCAGTTCTTC.

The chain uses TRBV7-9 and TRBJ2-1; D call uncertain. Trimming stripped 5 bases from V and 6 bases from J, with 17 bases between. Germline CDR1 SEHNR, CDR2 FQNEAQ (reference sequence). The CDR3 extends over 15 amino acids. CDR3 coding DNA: TGTGCCAGCAGCCCAGGAAGCCTAAGTACCAATGAGCAGTTCTTC. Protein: CASSPGSLSTNEQFF.

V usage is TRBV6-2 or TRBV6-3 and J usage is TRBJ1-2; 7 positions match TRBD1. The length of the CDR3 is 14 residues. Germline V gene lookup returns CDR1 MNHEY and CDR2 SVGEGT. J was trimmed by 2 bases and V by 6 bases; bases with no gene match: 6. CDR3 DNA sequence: TGTGCCAGCAGATACAGGGGCGCCAACTATGGCTACACCTTC. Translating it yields CASRYRGANYGYTF.

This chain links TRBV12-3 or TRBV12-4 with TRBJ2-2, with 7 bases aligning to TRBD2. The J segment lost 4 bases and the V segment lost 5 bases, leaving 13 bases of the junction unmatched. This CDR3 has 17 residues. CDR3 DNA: TGTGCCAGCAGTGGGGGGGGTGCGGGAGTCATCACCGGGGAGCTGTTTTTT. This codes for CASSGGGAGVITGELFF.

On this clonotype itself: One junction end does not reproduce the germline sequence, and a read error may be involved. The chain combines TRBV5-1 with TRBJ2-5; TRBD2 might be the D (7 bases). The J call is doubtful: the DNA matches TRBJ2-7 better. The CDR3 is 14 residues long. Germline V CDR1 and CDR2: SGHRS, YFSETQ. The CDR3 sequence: CAGSLGGGPYEQYF. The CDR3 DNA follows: TGCGCCGGCAGCTTGGGCGGGGGCCCTTACGAGCAGTACTTC.

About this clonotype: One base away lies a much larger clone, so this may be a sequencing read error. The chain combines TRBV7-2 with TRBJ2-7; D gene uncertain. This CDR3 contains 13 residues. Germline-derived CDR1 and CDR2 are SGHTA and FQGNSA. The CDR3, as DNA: TGTGCCGGCAGCCCCCGGGTCGTCTACGAGCAGTACTTC. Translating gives CAGSPRVVYEQYF.

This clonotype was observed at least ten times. The CDR3 loop is CASSQEATSGSEQFF. The CDR3 DNA sequence: TGTGCCAGCAGCCAAGAGGCGACTAGCGGATCCGAGCAGTTCTTC. The gene calls are TRBV3-1 and TRBJ2-1; 9 nucleotides agree with TRBD2. The CDR3 extends over 15 amino acids. The junction had 7 bases not matched to a gene; V was cut back by 0 bases and J by 10 bases. CDR1 and CDR2 from the germline V gene are LGHDT and YNNKEL (reference sequence).

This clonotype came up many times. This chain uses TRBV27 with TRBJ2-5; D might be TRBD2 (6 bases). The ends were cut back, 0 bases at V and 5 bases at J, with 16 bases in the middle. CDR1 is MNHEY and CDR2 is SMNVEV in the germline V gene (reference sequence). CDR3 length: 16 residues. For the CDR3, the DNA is TGTGCCAGCAGTTTATCACCAGGAGGGAGAGGGGAGACCCAGTACTTC. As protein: CASSLSPGGRGETQYF.

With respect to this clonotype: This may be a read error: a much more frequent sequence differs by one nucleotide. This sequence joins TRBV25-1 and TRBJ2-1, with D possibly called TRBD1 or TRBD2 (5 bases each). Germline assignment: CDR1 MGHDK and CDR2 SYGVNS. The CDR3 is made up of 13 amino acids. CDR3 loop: CASSEEGYNKQFF. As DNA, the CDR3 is TGTGCCAGCAGTGAAGAGGGGTACAATAAGCAGTTCTTC.

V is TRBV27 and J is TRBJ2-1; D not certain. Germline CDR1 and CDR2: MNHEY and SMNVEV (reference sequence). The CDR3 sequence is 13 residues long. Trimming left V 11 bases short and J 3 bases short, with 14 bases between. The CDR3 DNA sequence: TGTGCCTCCCGGTGGTGTAACTACAATGAGCAGTTCTTC. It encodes CASRWCNYNEQFF.

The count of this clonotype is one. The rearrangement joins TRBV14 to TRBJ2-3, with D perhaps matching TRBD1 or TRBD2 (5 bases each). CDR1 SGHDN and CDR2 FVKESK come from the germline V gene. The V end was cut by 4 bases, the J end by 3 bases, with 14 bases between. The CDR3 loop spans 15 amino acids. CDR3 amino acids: CASSRHPGTTDTQYF. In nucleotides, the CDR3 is TGTGCCAGCAGCCGCCACCCTGGGACGACAGATACGCAGTATTTT.

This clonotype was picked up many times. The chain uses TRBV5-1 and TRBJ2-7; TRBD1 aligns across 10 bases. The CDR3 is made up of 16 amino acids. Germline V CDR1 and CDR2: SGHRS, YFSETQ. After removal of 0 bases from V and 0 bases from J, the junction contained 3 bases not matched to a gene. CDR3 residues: CASSLGGTGDSYEQYF. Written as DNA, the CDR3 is TGCGCCAGCAGCTTGGGGGGGACAGGGGACTCCTACGAGCAGTACTTC.

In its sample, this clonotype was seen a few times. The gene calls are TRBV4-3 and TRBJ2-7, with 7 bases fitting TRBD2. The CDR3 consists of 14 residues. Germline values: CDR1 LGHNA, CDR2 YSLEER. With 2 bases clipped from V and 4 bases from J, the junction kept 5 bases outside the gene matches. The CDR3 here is CASSQRGDGYEQYF. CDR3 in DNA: TGCGCCAGCAGCCAACGGGGGGACGGGTACGAGCAGTACTTC.

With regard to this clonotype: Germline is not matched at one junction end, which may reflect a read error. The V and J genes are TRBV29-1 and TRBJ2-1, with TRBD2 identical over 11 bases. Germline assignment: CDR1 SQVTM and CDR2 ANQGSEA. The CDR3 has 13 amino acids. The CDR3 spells CSVGTSGYNGQFF. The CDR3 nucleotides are TGCAGCGTTGGGACTAGCGGGTACAATGGGCAGTTCTTC.